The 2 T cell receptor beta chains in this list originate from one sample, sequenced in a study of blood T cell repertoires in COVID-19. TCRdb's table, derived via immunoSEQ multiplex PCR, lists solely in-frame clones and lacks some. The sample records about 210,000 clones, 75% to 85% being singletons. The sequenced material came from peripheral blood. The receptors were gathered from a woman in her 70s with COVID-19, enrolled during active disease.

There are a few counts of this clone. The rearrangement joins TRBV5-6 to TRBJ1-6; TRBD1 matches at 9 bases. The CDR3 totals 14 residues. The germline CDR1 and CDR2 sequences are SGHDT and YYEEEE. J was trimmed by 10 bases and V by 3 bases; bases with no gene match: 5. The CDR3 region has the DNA TGTGCCAGCAGCTGGGGGGACAGGGTCTCACCCCTCCACTTT. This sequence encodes CASSWGDRVSPLHF. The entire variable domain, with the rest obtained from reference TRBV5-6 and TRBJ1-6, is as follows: DAGVTQSPTHLIKTRGQQVTLRCSPKSGHDTVSWYQQALGQGPQFIFQYYEEEERQRGNFPDRFSGHQFPNYSSELNVNALLLGDSALYLCASSWGDRVSPLHFGNGTRLTVT.

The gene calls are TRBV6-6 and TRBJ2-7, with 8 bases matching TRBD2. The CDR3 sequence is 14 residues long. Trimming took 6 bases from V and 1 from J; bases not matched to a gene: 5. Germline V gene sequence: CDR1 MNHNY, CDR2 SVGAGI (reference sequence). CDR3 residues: CASRGPGGSYEQYF. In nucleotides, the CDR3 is TGTGCCAGCAGGGGACCGGGGGGGTCCTACGAGCAGTACTTC.